Given below is one T cell receptor (beta chain) in context. No cognate antigen has been identified for it. Per-nucleotide qualities are absent, and no much larger clonotype sits a single base away. The data were obtained in a study of technical replicates of blood from several donors (TCRdb year 2017). Library preparation was by the immunoSEQ multiplex PCR assay. In its TCRdb copy, this immuneACCESS table keeps in-frame sequences only and misses some clones. Where compared with another copy, unresolved V genes explain less than half of these, and the others have no known cause. The sample table holds about 70,000 clones, of which around 95% were seen once. In total, the top ten clones hold 0.39% of the sample. Including the terminal cysteine and phenylalanine, the CDR3 comprises 15 residues. Only the CDR3 portion is preserved as DNA: 45 bases, with reading frame beginning at the first base. CDR1 and CDR2 are read off the germline V gene as SGDLS and YYNGEE. Ends trimmed: V by 4 bases, J by 1 base; bases unmatched to a gene: 4.

Material for sequencing was T cells isolated from PBMCs. The rearrangement combines TRBV9 with TRBJ2-2; 7 nucleotides in the junction match TRBD1. The clonotype comes from a human donor in good health. The CDR3 loop reads CASSLNRGNTGELFF. The nucleotides are TGTGCCAGCAGCTTGAACAGGGGGAACACCGGGGAGCTGTTTTTT.